This entry lists 21 T cell receptor beta chains sequenced from one sample in a study of shared clonotypes between healthy human individuals. Measured with immunoSEQ multiplex PCR; TCRdb has only the in-frame clones, and not every one. This table has 740,000 or so clones, about three quarters appearing once. Source material: memory CD4+ T cells sorted from blood. Subset reported: CD45RA-negative fraction. These receptors came from a woman aged 25 to 39 in good health.

The chain combines TRBV19 with TRBJ1-5, with D tentatively TRBD1 (5 bases). The V gene lost 3 bases and the J gene lost 2 bases, with 8 bases spanning the gap. The V gene's germline CDR1 is LNHDA and CDR2 SQIVND (reference sequence). There are 14 residues in the CDR3. The CDR3 DNA follows: TGTGCCAGTAGTATTACGGGACGCAATCAGCCCCAGCATTTT. Its protein is CASSITGRNQPQHF.

This chain links TRBV19 with TRBJ1-2; D not resolved. The V end lost 3 bases, the J end lost 6 bases, and 17 bases lay between the germline ends. Germline V lookup: CDR1 LNHDA, CDR2 SQIVND (reference sequence). CDR3 size: 15 residues. The DNA for the CDR3 is TGTGCCAGTAGTATCCGCCGGGATCCCGAGGATGGCTACACCTTC. Its translation: CASSIRRDPEDGYTF.

This clone was counted at least ten times. This sequence joins TRBV6-5 and TRBJ2-7; 7 positions match TRBD1. Germline CDR1 and CDR2: MNHEY and SVGAGI. The CDR3 contains 14 residues. The ends lost 7 bases at V and 2 bases at J; junction bases unmatched: 8. The CDR3 DNA reads TGTGCCAGCAATTTACAGGGGTCACCCTACGAGCAGTACTTC. Amino acid sequence: CASNLQGSPYEQYF.

This sequence joins TRBV2 and TRBJ2-6; the D is unclear. V was cut by 7 bases and J by 2 bases, with 12 bases left in between. The CDR3 consists of 15 residues. CDR1 SNHLY and CDR2 FYNNEI come from the germline V gene. CDR3 nucleotides: TGTGCCAGCACCGAAGAAGGTACTGGGGCCAACGTCCTGACTTTC. It is translated as CASTEEGTGANVLTF.

CDR3 sequence (DNA): TGCGCCAGCAGCTTGGCCGTGGACAGGGCACAAGAGACCCAGTACTTC. Translating it yields CASSLAVDRAQETQYF. The J gene is TRBJ2-5, the V gene TRBV5-1; 8 nucleotides line up with TRBD1. V was pared by 0 bases and J by 2 bases, with 6 bases of the junction left unmatched. This CDR3 has 16 residues. Germline V gene sequence: CDR1 SGHRS, CDR2 YFSETQ. The full variable domain, in which reference TRBV5-1 and TRBJ2-5 provide the parts outside the CDR3, is KAGVTQTPRYLIKTRGQQVTLSCSPISGHRSVSWYQQTPGQGLQFLFEYFSETQRNKGNFPGRFSGRQFSNSRSEMNVSTLELGDSALYLCASSLAVDRAQETQYFGPGTRLLVL.

This clone was detected a few times. This chain links TRBV20-1 with TRBJ1-1; D possibly corresponds to TRBD1 (5 bases). From germline, CDR1 is DFQATT and CDR2 SNEGSKA (reference sequence). The CDR3 is 11 residues long. CDR3 nucleotides: TGCAGGGGGCTACTGAACACTGAAGCTTTCTTT. This sequence encodes CRGLLNTEAFF.

The chain joins TRBV6-6 to TRBJ2-2, with 10 bases that match TRBD2. The CDR3 runs to 15 residues. Germline CDR1 reads MNHNY; CDR2 reads SVGAGI (reference sequence). With 8 bases clipped from V and 3 bases from J, the junction kept 6 bases outside the gene matches. The CDR3 region is CASARGLADTGELFF. For the CDR3, the DNA is TGTGCCAGCGCCCGAGGACTAGCGGACACCGGGGAGCTGTTTTTT.

The chain has TRBV10-3 and TRBJ1-5, with 9 bases identical to TRBD1. V lost 3 bases to trimming and J lost 2 bases; unmatched junction nucleotides: 2. Looked up from germline, CDR1 is ENHRY and CDR2 is SYGVKD. The CDR3 is made up of 15 amino acids. The CDR3: CAISDTGGGNQPQHF. The CDR3 bases are TGTGCCATCAGTGACACAGGGGGCGGCAATCAGCCCCAGCATTTT.

J is TRBJ2-7 and V is TRBV7-2; no definite D call. V was pared by 2 bases and J by 5 bases, with 10 bases between. From germline, CDR1 is SGHTA and CDR2 FQGNSA. The CDR3 is 13 amino acids. The CDR3 here is CASSLNPPHEQYF. CDR3 DNA: TGTGCCAGCAGCTTAAATCCCCCCCACGAGCAGTACTTC.

The J gene is TRBJ2-7, the V gene TRBV28; TRBD1 or TRBD2 may be the D gene (5 bases each). Germline CDR1 MDHEN, CDR2 SYDVKM. The CDR3 totals 15 residues. The V end lost 5 bases, the J end lost 0 bases, and 14 bases lay between the germline ends. CDR3 in DNA: TGTGCCAGCAGTCTCGGGGACGCGAGCTCCTACGAGCAGTACTTC. Its protein is CASSLGDASSYEQYF.

The rearrangement joins TRBV6-5 to TRBJ2-7, with D uncertain. CDR3 length equals 16 residues. CDR1 is MNHEY and CDR2 is SVGAGI in the germline V gene. Trimming shortened V by 2 bases and J by 0 bases, and 14 bases separated the two germline ends. CDR3 sequence: CASSYTAISFSYEQYF. CDR3 DNA: TGTGCCAGCAGTTACACCGCCATTAGCTTCTCCTACGAGCAGTACTTC.

The chain couples TRBV19 to TRBJ1-5; TRBD1 agrees at 8 bases. The trim removed 3 bases at V and 5 bases at J, leaving 15 bases unmatched. Germline values: CDR1 LNHDA, CDR2 SQIVND (reference sequence). This CDR3 region has 18 residues. The CDR3 DNA reads TGTGCCAGTAGTATGTGGGGGCAGGGGGCGAGATCGGATCAGCCCCAGCATTTT. This codes for CASSMWGQGARSDQPQHF.

The chain recombines TRBV5-4 with TRBJ1-1, with 7 positions matching TRBD1. Germline values: CDR1 SGHNT, CDR2 YYREEE (reference sequence). The CDR3 length is 14 residues. J lost 1 base, V lost 4 bases, and 4 bases had no gene match. The CDR3 DNA is TGTGCCAGCAGCGTGGGACAGCAGAACACTGAAGCTTTCTTT. Translated, it gives CASSVGQQNTEAFF.

This chain uses TRBV4-2 with TRBJ2-1, with D maybe TRBD2 (6 bases). With 0 bases removed from V and 6 bases from J, the gap between germline ends came to 18 bases. Germline lookup yields CDR1 LGHNA and CDR2 YNFKEQ. The CDR3 covers 17 residues. The CDR3 bases are TGTGCCAGCAGCCAAGATCAATCCCCGCGGAGGGGCAATGAGCAGTTCTTC. Its translation: CASSQDQSPRRGNEQFF.

CDR3 protein: CASRPGGSGSYEQYF. The DNA of the CDR3 is TGTGCCAGCAGACCAGGTGGTAGCGGGAGTTACGAGCAGTACTTC. The rearrangement uses TRBV6-5 and TRBJ2-7; 9 bases match TRBD2. This CDR3 comprises 15 residues. The V gene end was trimmed by 6 bases and the J gene end by 4 bases; junction bases not matched to a gene: 10. Germline CDR1 MNHEY, CDR2 SVGAGI.

This clone was seen a handful of times. Within the sample, other DNA sequences also encode this same CDR3. The CDR3 here is CASSPGLAGETQYF. The CDR3 nucleotides read TGTGCCAGCTCACCCGGACTAGCCGGAGAGACCCAGTACTTC. The chain links TRBV18 to TRBJ2-5; 8 bases fit TRBD2. The germline V gene has CDR1 KGHSH and CDR2 LQKENI. V was clipped by 3 bases and J by 4 bases; unmatched bases: 4. The CDR3 runs to 14 residues.

The chain carries TRBV6-1 and TRBJ1-1; maybe TRBD1 (5 bases). The CDR3 spans 13 residues. Trimming left V 6 bases short and J 4 bases short, with 12 bases between. Per the germline V gene, CDR1 is MNHNS and CDR2 is SASEGT. Here the CDR3 DNA reads TGTGCCAGCAGCTTCAGGGAGGGCACTGAAGCTTTCTTT. This gives the protein CASSFREGTEAFF.

The genes are TRBV19 and TRBJ1-1; D remains ambiguous. CDR3 length: 11 amino acids. Trimming removed 8 bases at V and 7 bases at J, with 11 bases between. Germline V gene data show CDR1 as LNHDA and CDR2 as SQIVND (reference sequence). The CDR3 spells CASQRGSEAFF. The CDR3 region has the DNA TGTGCCAGTCAGCGGGGTAGTGAAGCTTTCTTT.

The CDR3: CASSGGQRNQPQHF. Here the CDR3 DNA reads TGTGCCAGCAGCGGGGGACAGAGAAATCAGCCCCAGCATTTT. V usage is TRBV5-5 and J usage is TRBJ1-5; 7 nucleotides align to TRBD1. With V trimmed by 4 bases and J by 4 bases, 5 bases remained unmatched. Germline CDR1 SGHKS, CDR2 YYEKEE (reference sequence). The CDR3 contains 14 residues.

Here the CDR3 DNA reads TGCGCCAGCAGCTTGGTTAGCGGGAGCGGTGGAGATACGCAGTATTTT. This translates into CASSLVSGSGGDTQYF. The rearrangement joins TRBV5-1 to TRBJ2-3; 9 bases are shared with TRBD2. The germline V gene has CDR1 SGHRS and CDR2 YFSETQ. Trimming took 0 bases from V and 5 from J; bases not matched to a gene: 7. This CDR3 region has 16 residues.

V is TRBV18 and J is TRBJ2-5, with D possibly being TRBD2 (6 bases). Germline V gene sequence: CDR1 KGHSH, CDR2 LQKENI. The ends were cut back, 2 bases at V and 3 bases at J, with 10 bases in the middle. The CDR3 consists of 14 residues. The CDR3 coding sequence is TGTGCCAGCTCACCATTCCAGCGGGAAGAGACCCAGTACTTC. It codes for CASSPFQREETQYF.